This T cell receptor (beta chain) was identified during a study of Graves' ophthalmopathy and Graves' hyperthyroidism. Findings and caveats of the study: The model achieved approximately 71% sensitivity and 72% to 75% specificity for ophthalmopathy progression. Among expanded thyroid clonotypes above 0.001 frequency, most also occurred in blood.

This clonotype was found many times. Its antigen remains unknown. Diagnosis used clinical symptoms, serum thyroxine, TRAb, thyroid ultrasound and orbital computed tomography. RNA served as the template for amplifying TCR beta CDR3 regions. Amplification began with first-round RT-PCR using HTBI primers, then second-round multiplex PCR was performed. Using its own MiXCR run on the multiplex PCR reads, TCRdb lists one record per CDR3 protein. This table holds around 600,000 distinct CDR3 sequences, roughly 39% found once. CDR3 length equals 15 residues. Germline assignment: CDR1 SEHNR and CDR2 FQNEAQ (reference sequence). V was clipped by 2 bases and J by 6 bases, with 16 bases between them.

The sequenced sample consisted of peripheral blood. The chain has TRBV7-9 and TRBJ1-2; no clear D. This receptor was identified in an adult man with Graves' ophthalmopathy. The CDR3 DNA reads TGTGCCAGCAGCTTATCGGTGACAAATACAAATGGCTACACCTTC. Translated, it gives CASSLSVTNTNGYTF. Filled out from reference TRBV7-9 and TRBJ1-2, the complete variable domain reads DTGVSQNPRHKITKRGQNVTFRCDPISEHNRLYWYRQTLGQGPEFLTYFQNEAQLEKSRLLSDRFSAERPKGSFSTLEIQRTEQGDSAMYLCASSLSVTNTNGYTFGSGTRLTVV.